A selection of T cell receptor beta chains follows, all from one sample in a study of cytomegalovirus exposure and HLA in healthy donors. Assay used: immunoSEQ multiplex PCR; TCRdb lists only in-frame clones, some missing. The sample contains around 160,000 clones, 75% to 95% of which appear only once. The sequenced material came from PBMCs. Source of these receptors: a woman under 30 in good health and CMV-seropositive. Each CDR3 is given with its conserved first and last residue. A D gene is named only where the DNA matches it firmly. Clone size appears in some rows only: once, few, many, or a class for an expanded clone.

>TRBJ1-2|TRBV6-5|TRBD1|NA
TGTGCCAGCAGCCCCGGCCTGGGACAGTACTATGGCTACACCTTC
CASSPGLGQYYGYTF
>TRBJ2-5|TRBV27|NA|NA
TGTGCCAGCAGTTTAACGGGACCGTCAGGGGGGTATGGGGAGACCCAGTACTTC
CASSLTGPSGGYGETQYF
>TRBJ2-2|TRBV2|TRBD2|NA
TGTGCCAGGAGAGGGACTAGCGGGAGGGCCACCGGGGAGCTGTTTTTT
CARRGTSGRATGELFF
>TRBJ1-3|TRBV21-1|NA|once
TGTGCCAGCAGCACCCAGGGTGCTGGAAACACCATATATTTT
CASSTQGAGNTIYF
>TRBJ2-5|TRBV7-2|TRBD2|once
TGTGCCAGCAGCCCAGCGGGGGAGGAGACCCAGTACTTC
CASSPAGEETQYF
>TRBJ2-6|TRBV7-9|TRBD2|NA
TGTGCCAGCAGTTCACTAGCGGGAGGCCTCTCTGGGGCCAACGTCCTGACTTTC
CASSSLAGGLSGANVLTF
>TRBJ1-5|TRBV2|TRBD1|once
TGTGCCGGCGGGACAGGGGATAGCAATCAGCCCCAGCATTTT
CAGGTGDSNQPQHF
>TRBJ1-5|TRBV15|TRBD1|NA
TGTGCCACCAGCAGAGATTCCTGGACAGGGACAAATCAGCCCCAGCATTTT
CATSRDSWTGTNQPQHF
>TRBJ2-3|TRBV9|TRBD2|NA
TGTGCCAGCAGCTCCCGACTAGCGGATGCTAGCACAGATACGCAGTATTTT
CASSSRLADASTDTQYF
>TRBJ2-2|TRBV19|TRBD2|NA
TGTGCCAGTAGTAGGGCGGGAGTGAACACCGGGGAGCTGTTTTTT
CASSRAGVNTGELFF
>TRBJ2-7|TRBV11-3|NA|NA
TGTGCCAGCAGCTTAGGGGCGAGGGACGAGCAGTACTTC
CASSLGARDEQYF
>TRBJ2-1|TRBV2|TRBD2|once
TGTGCCCGAGAGACTAGCGGGGGGCCCCACTCATGGCATGAGCAGTTCTTC
CARETSGGPHSWHEQFF
>TRBJ1-6|TRBV2|NA|NA
TGTGCCAGCAGGGGCGACACCCTTAGTTCACCCCTCCACTTT
CASRGDTLSSPLHF
>TRBJ1-1|TRBV9|TRBD1|NA
TGTGCCAGCAGCCCAAGCCACCGGGACAGGGGGATAGCTTTCTTT
CASSPSHRDRGIAFF
>TRBJ1-4|TRBV9|NA|NA
TGTGCCAGCAGCGTAGCACAGGTTAATGAAAAACTGTTTTTT
CASSVAQVNEKLFF
>TRBJ2-1|TRBV18|NA|NA
TGTGCCAGCTCACCCAGGACCTACAATGAGCAGTTCTTC
CASSPRTYNEQFF
>TRBJ1-2|TRBV27|TRBD1|NA
TGTGCCAGCAGTTTTAGACAGGGTAATGGCTACACCTTC
CASSFRQGNGYTF
>TRBJ2-6|TRBV7-2|NA|NA
TGTGCCAGCAGCCGAGCCGAACGCGGGCTGTCTGGGGCCAACGTCCTGACTTTC
CASSRAERGLSGANVLTF
>TRBJ1-1|TRBV19|TRBD1|NA
TGTGCCAGTAGTATCGGACAGGGTGGGACTGAAGCTTTCTTT
CASSIGQGGTEAFF
>TRBJ1-4|TRBV18|NA|NA
TGTGCCAGCTCACCCGCTCCGGGACACCAGACTGAAAAACTGTTTTTT
CASSPAPGHQTEKLFF
>TRBJ2-4|TRBV11-2|NA|NA
TGTGCCAGCAGCTTAGTCCTCGTGAACATTCAGTACTTC
CASSLVLVNIQYF
>TRBJ2-6|TRBV5-4|NA|NA
TGTGCCAGCAGCTTCTACTCTGGGGCCAACGTCCTGACTTTC
CASSFYSGANVLTF
>TRBJ2-2|TRBV11-2|NA|NA
TGTGCCAGCAGCTTAGAGGGGGGGACAGGAGTCAACACCGGGGAGCTGTTTTTT
CASSLEGGTGVNTGELFF
>TRBJ2-5|TRBV11-2|NA|NA
TGTGCCAGCAGCCCCCGGGGTGGAGGGCGGCAAGAGACCCAGTACTTC
CASSPRGGGRQETQYF
>TRBJ2-7|TRBV10-3|NA|NA
TGTGCCATCAGTGTTTACAGGGCCTACGAGCAGTACTTC
CAISVYRAYEQYF
>TRBJ2-1|TRBV9|NA|NA
TGTGCCAGCAGCCCAGAGGGGGAGGGCGGCGTTTACAATGAGCAGTTCTTC
CASSPEGEGGVYNEQFF
>TRBJ2-3|TRBV15|TRBD2|NA
TGTGCCACCAGCAGTAATATACTAGCGACTAGCACAGATACGCAGTATTTT
CATSSNILATSTDTQYF
>TRBJ2-5|TRBV6-6|TRBD1|NA
TGTGCCAGCAGTTATGGTTCGACAGGGAAAAAAGAGACCCAGTACTTC
CASSYGSTGKKETQYF
>TRBJ1-1|TRBV18|NA|NA
TGTGCCAGCTCCCTGGGGGGGGTAGAAGCTTTCTTT
CASSLGGVEAFF
>TRBJ2-1|TRBV18|TRBD2|NA
TGTGCCAGCTCTCAGTCGACTAGCGGGAGCACCCCAGTTGAGCAGTTCTTC
CASSQSTSGSTPVEQFF
>TRBJ1-1|TRBV7-9|NA|NA
TGTGCCAGCAGCTTACAGGGAATACGGAACACTGAAGCTTTCTTT
CASSLQGIRNTEAFF
>TRBJ2-7|TRBV7-6|TRBD1|NA
TGTGCCAGCAGCTTAGCGCCTAGGGGACAGGGACCCTACGAGCAGTACTTC
CASSLAPRGQGPYEQYF
>TRBJ1-5|TRBV19|NA|once
TGTGCCAGTAGTATATCGGCGGTGGGCAATCAGCCCCAGCATTTT
CASSISAVGNQPQHF
>TRBJ2-7|TRBV6-5|NA|NA
TGTGCCAGCAGCCAACAATCAGGGTTCCACGAGCAGTACTTC
CASSQQSGFHEQYF
>TRBJ1-2|TRBV27|TRBD1|NA
TGTGCCAGCAGTTTGGACAGGAATATTAAGGATGGCTACACCTTC
CASSLDRNIKDGYTF
>TRBJ2-5|TRBV5-1|NA|NA
TGCGCCAGCAGCCTACAGGGAAGCGGTGTTGGAGAGACCCAGTACTTC
CASSLQGSGVGETQYF
>TRBJ2-3|TRBV4-2|TRBD2|NA
TGTGCCAGCAGCCAAGATCGGGCGGGGGGGCCAACAGATACGCAGTATTTT
CASSQDRAGGPTDTQYF
>TRBJ1-1|TRBV7-9|NA|NA
TGTGCCAGCAGCTTAGCGGTGGGTACGGGCACTGAAGCTTTCTTT
CASSLAVGTGTEAFF
>TRBJ1-2|TRBV2|TRBD1|NA
TGTGCCAGCAGCTCAGACAGGGGTGGCTACACCTTC
CASSSDRGGYTF
>TRBJ1-4|TRBV19|TRBD1|NA
TGTGCCAGTAGTAGTCACCAGGGGGCCGGTGAAAAACTGTTTTTT
CASSSHQGAGEKLFF
>TRBJ2-1|TRBV12-5|TRBD2|NA
TGTGCTAGTGGTTTTCTAGCGGGGCCCTACAATGAGCAGTTCTTC
CASGFLAGPYNEQFF
>TRBJ1-1|TRBV19|NA|NA
TGTGCCACGACCGTCCTCCGGGGGAACACTGAAGCTTTCTTT
CATTVLRGNTEAFF
>TRBJ2-7|TRBV4-3|TRBD1|once
TGCGCCAGCAGCCGTTTGATAACCTCCGGGACAGCCCCCTACGAGCAGTACTTC
CASSRLITSGTAPYEQYF
>TRBJ2-7|TRBV14|TRBD2|NA
TGTGCCAGCAGCCAGGAAGAAAAGCGGGGGGGCTACGAGCAGTACTTC
CASSQEEKRGGYEQYF